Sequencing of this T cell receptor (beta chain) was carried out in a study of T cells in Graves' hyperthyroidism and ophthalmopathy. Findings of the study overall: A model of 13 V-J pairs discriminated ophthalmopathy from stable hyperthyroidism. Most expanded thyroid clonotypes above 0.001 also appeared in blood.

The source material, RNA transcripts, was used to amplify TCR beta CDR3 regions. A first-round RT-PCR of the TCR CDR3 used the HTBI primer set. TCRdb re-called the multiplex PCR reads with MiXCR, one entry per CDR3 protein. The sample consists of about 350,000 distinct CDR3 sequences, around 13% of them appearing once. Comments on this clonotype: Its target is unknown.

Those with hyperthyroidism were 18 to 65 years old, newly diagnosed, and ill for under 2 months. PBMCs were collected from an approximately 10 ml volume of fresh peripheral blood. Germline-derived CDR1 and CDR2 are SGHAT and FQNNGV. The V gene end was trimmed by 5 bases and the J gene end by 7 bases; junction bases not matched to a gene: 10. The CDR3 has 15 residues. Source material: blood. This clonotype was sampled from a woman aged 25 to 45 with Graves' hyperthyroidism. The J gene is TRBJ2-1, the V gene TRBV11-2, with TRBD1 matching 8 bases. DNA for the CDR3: TGTGCCAGCAGCCGAGACAGGGGCGGGCATAATGAGCAGTTCTTC. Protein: CASSRDRGGHNEQFF.